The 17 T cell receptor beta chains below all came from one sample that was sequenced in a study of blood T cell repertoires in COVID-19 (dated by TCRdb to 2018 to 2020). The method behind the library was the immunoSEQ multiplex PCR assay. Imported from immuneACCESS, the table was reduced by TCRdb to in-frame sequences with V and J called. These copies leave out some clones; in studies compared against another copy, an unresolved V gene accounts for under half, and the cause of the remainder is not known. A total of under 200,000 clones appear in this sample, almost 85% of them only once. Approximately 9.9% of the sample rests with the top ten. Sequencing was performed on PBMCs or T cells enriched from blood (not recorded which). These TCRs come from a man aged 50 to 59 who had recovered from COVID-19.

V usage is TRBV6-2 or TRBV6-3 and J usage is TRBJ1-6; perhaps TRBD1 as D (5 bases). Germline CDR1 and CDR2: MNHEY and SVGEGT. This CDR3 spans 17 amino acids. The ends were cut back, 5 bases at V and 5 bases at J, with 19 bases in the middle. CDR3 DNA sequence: TGTGCCAGCAGTGGGGCCCGGACATCAACCGATAATTCACCCCTCCACTTT. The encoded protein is CASSGARTSTDNSPLHF.

The DNA for the CDR3 is TGTGCCAGCAGTTACTCCCCAGGGTCGAACACTGAAGCTTTCTTT. It is translated as CASSYSPGSNTEAFF. This rearrangement joins TRBV6-5 to TRBJ1-1; tentatively, D is TRBD1 (5 bases). The CDR3 length is 15 residues. V was cut by 0 bases and J by 1 base, with 9 bases left in between. From germline, CDR1 is MNHEY and CDR2 SVGAGI.

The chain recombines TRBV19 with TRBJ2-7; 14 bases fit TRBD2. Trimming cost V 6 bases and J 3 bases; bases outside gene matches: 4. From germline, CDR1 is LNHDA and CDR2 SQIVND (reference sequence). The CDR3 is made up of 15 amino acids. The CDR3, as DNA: TGTGCCAGTAGCCGAGGACTAGCGGGAGGCTACGAGCAGTACTTC. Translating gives CASSRGLAGGYEQYF.

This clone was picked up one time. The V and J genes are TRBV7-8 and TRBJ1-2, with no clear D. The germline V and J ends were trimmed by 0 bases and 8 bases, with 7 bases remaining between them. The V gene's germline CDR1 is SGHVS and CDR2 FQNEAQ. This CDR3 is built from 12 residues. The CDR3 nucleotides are TGTGCCAGCAGCTTAGCGCGGGGAGGCTACACCTTC. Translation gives CASSLARGGYTF.

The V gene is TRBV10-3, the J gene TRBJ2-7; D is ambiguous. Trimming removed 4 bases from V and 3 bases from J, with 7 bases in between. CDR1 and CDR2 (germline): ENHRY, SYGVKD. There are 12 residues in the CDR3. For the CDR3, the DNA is TGTGCCATCAGTGTATCTAACTACGAGCAGTACTTC. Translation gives CAISVSNYEQYF.

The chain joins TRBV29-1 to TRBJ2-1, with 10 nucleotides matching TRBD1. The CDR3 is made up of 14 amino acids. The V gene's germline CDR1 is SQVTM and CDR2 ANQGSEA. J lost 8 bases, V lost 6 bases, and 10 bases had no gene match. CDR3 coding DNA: TGCAGCGTCTATGGGACAGGGGAAGGCGATGAGCAGTTCTTC. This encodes CSVYGTGEGDEQFF.

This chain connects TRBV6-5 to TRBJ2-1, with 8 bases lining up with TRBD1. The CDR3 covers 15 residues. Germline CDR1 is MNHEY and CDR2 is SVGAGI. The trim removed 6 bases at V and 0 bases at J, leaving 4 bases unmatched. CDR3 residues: CASRDDRGSYNEQFF. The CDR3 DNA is TGTGCCAGCAGAGACGACAGGGGCTCCTACAATGAGCAGTTCTTC.

CDR3 coding DNA: TGTGCCAGCGTACAGGGGGCGGAAGAAAAACTGTTTTTT. This gives the protein CASVQGAEEKLFF. The chain carries TRBV28 and TRBJ1-4; 9 bases are a match to TRBD1. Trimming cost V 8 bases and J 8 bases; bases outside gene matches: 6. The germline CDR1 and CDR2 sequences are MDHEN and SYDVKM. The CDR3 length is 13 residues.

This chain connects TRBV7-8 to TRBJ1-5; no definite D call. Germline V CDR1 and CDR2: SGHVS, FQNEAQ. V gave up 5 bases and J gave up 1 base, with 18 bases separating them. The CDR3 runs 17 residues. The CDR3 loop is CASSPRAYDGSNQPQHF. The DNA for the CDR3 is TGTGCCAGCAGCCCCCGAGCTTATGACGGGAGCAATCAGCCCCAGCATTTT.

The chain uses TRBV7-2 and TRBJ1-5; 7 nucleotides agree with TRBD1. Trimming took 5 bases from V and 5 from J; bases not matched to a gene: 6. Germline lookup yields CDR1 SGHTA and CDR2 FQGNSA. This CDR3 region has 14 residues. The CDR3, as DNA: TGTGCCAGCAGCGCCCCAGGGGGGTATCAGCCCCAGCATTTT. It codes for CASSAPGGYQPQHF. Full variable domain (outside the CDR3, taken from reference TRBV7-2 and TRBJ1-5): GAGVSQSPSNKVTEKGKDVELRCDPISGHTALYWYRQSLGQGLEFLIYFQGNSAPDKSGLPSDRFSAERTGGSVSTLTIQRTQQEDSAVYLCASSAPGGYQPQHFGDGTRLSIL.

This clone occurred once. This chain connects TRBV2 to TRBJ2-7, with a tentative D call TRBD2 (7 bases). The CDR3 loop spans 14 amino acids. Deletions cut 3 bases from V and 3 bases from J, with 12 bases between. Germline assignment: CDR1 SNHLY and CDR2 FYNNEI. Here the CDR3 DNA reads TGTGCCAGCAGTGATGGGGGGGGCCGCTACGAGCAGTACTTC. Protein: CASSDGGGRYEQYF.

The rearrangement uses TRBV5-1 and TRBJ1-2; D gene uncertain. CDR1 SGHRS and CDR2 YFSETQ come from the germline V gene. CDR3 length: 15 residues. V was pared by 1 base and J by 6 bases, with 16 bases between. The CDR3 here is CASSLFTSRGNGYTF. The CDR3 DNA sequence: TGCGCCAGCAGCTTGTTTACCTCTCGGGGAAATGGCTACACCTTC.

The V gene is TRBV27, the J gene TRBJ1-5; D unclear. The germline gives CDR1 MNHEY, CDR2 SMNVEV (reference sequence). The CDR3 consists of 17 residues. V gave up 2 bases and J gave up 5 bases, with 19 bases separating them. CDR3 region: CASSLVSRVNWHQPQHF. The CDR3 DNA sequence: TGTGCCAGCAGTTTAGTCTCCCGGGTGAATTGGCATCAGCCCCAGCATTTT.

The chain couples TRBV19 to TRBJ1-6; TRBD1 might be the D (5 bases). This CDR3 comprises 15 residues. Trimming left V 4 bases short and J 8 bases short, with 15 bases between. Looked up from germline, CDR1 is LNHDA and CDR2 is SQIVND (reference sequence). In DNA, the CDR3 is TGTGCCAGTAGTAGAAATCGGCCGGGGGATTCACCCCTCCACTTT. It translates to CASSRNRPGDSPLHF.

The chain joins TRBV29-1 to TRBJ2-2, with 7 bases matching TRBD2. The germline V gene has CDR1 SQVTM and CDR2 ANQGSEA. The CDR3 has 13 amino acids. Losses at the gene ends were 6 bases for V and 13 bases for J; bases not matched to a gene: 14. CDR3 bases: TGCAGCGTCGGACTAGTTGACGCCCTGGGGCTGTTTTTT. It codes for CSVGLVDALGLFF.

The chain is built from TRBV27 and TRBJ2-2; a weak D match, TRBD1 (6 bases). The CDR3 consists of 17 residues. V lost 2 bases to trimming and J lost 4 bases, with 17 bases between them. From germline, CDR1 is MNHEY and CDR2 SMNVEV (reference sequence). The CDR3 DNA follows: TGTGCCAGCAGTTTACCTACTGGACAGATATCCACCGGGGAGCTGTTTTTT. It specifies CASSLPTGQISTGELFF.

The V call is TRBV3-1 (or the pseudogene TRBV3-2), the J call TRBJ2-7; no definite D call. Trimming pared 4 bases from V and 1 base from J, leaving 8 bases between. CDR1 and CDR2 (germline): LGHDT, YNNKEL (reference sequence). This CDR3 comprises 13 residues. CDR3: CASSLQQSYEQYF. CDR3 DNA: TGTGCCAGCAGCCTACAACAGTCCTACGAGCAGTACTTC.